This T cell receptor (beta chain) stems from a study of human T cells and chemical hapten exposure. In the study overall: Small discrepancies in pooled library volume mainly accounted for the varying TCR yields per sample.

Within the library, unique molecular identifiers were attached to each individual cDNA molecule. Via MiXCR, TCRdb re-called the 5' RACE reads, giving one row per CDR3 protein. This sample carries some 150,000 distinct CDR3 sequences, 4.1% of them seen once, and the ten largest clones take over 1.1%. Unfractionated whole blood was the source from which total RNA was extracted. This clonotype was counted ten times or more. CDR3 length: 17 residues. The V gene lost 0 bases and the J gene lost 0 bases, with 12 bases spanning the gap. CDR1 SGDLS and CDR2 YYNGEE come from the germline V gene. The genes are TRBV9 and TRBJ2-2; a weak D match, TRBD1 (5 bases). The clonotype originates from a female donor in good health. This chain's CDR3 is CASSVEWGTTNTGELFF. The CDR3 coding sequence is TGTGCCAGCAGCGTAGAATGGGGCACCACGAACACCGGGGAGCTGTTTTTT.